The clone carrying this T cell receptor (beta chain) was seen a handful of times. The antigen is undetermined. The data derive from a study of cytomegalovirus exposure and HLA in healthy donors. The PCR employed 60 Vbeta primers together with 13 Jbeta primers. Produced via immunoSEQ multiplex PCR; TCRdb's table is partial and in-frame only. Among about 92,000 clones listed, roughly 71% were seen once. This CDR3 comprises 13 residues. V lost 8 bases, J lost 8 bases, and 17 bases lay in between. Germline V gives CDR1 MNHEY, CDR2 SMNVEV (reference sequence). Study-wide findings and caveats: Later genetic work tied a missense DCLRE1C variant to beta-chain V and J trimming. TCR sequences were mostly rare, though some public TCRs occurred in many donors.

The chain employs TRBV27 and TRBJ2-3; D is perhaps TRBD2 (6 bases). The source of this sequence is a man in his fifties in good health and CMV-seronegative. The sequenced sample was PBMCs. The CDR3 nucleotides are TGTGCCAGCGTGTTATATGCCGGGGGTACGCAGTATTTT. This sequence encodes CASVLYAGGTQYF.